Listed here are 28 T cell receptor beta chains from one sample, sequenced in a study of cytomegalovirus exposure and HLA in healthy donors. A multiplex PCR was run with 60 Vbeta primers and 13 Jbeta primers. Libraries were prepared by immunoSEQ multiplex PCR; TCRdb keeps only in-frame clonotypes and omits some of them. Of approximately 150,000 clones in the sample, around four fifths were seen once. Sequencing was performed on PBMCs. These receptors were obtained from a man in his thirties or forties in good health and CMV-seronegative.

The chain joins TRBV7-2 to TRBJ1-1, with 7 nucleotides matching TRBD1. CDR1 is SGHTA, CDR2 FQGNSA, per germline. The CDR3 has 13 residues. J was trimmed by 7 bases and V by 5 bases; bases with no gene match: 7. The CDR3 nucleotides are TGTGCCAGCAGCCGCCCAGGGGGATATGAAGCTTTCTTT. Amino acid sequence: CASSRPGGYEAFF.

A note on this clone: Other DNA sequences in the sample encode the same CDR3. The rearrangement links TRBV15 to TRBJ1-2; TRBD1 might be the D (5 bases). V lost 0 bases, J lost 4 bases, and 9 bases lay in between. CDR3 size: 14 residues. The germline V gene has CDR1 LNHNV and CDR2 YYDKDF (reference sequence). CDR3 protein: CATSRDRVGYGYTF. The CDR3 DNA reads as TGTGCCACCAGCAGAGACAGGGTAGGCTATGGCTACACCTTC.

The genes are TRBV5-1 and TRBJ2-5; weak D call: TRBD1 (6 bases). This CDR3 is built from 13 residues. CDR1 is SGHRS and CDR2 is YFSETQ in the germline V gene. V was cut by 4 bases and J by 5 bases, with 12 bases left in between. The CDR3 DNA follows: TGCGCCAGCAGCCCAGGACAGTTGGAGACCCAGTACTTC. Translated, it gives CASSPGQLETQYF.

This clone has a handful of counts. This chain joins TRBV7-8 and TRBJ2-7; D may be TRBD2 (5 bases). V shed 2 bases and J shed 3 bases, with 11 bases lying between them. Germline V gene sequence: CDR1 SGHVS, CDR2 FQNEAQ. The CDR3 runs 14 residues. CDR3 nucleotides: TGTGCCAGCAGCTTAAACCCGAGCGGCTACGAGCAGTACTTC. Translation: CASSLNPSGYEQYF.

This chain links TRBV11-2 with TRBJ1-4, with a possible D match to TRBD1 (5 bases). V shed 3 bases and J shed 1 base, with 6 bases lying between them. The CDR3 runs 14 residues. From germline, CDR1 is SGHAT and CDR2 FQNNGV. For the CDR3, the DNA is TGTGCCAGCAGCTTGGGGCAAACTAATGAAAAACTGTTTTTT. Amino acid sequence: CASSLGQTNEKLFF.

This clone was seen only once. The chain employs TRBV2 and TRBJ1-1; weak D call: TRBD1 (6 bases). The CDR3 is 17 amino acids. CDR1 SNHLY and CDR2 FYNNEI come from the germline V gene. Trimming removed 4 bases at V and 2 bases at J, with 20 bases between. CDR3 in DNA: TGTGCCAGCAGTGTATCGGTTCGGGGGGCTACAAACACTGAAGCTTTCTTT. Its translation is CASSVSVRGATNTEAFF.

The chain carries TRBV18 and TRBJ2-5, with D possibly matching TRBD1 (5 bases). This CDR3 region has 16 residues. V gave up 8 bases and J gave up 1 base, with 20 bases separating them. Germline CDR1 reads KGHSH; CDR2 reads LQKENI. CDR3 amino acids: CASRLEGAGLQETQYF. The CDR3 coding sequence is TGTGCCAGCCGACTGGAAGGAGCAGGGCTCCAAGAGACCCAGTACTTC.

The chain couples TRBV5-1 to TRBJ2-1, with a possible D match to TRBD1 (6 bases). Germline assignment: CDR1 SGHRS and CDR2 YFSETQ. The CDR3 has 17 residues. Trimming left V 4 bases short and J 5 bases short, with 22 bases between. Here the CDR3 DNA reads TGCGCCAGCAGCCGACTTCTCGTTTTGGCAGGGGACAATGAGCAGTTCTTC. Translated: CASSRLLVLAGDNEQFF.

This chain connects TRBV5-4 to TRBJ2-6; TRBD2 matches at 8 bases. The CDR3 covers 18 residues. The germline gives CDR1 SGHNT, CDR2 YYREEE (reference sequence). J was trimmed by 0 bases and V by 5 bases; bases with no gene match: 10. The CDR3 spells CASRYDREGVSGANVLTF. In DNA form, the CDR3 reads TGTGCCAGCAGATATGACCGGGAGGGGGTCTCTGGGGCCAACGTCCTGACTTTC.

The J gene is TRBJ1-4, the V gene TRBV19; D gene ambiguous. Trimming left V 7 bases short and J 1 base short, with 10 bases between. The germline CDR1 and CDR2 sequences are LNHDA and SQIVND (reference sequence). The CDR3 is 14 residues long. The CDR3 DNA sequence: TGTGCCAGTAAAACGACTCAAACTAATGAAAAACTGTTTTTT. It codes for CASKTTQTNEKLFF.

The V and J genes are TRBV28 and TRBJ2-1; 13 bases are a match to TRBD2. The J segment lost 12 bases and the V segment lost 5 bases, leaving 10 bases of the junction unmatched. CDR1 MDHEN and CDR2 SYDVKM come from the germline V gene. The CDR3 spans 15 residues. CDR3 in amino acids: CASSLRTSGGPRQFF. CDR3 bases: TGTGCCAGCAGTCTCAGGACTAGCGGGGGACCGCGGCAGTTCTTC.

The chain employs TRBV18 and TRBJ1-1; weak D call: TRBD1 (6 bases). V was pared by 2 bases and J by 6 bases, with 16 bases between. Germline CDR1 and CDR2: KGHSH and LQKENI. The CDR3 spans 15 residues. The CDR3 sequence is CASSPGGGAGAEAFF. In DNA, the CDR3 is TGTGCCAGCTCACCAGGTGGGGGGGCGGGCGCTGAAGCTTTCTTT.

The CDR3 protein is CASPNRQEIPVAPQHF. The CDR3 region has the DNA TGTGCCAGCCCCAACCGACAGGAAATCCCCGTTGCGCCCCAGCATTTT. J is TRBJ1-5 and V is TRBV21-1; the table's D call, TRBD1, has no DNA check behind it. TRBV21-1 is marked as a pseudogene. The CDR3 is made up of 16 amino acids.

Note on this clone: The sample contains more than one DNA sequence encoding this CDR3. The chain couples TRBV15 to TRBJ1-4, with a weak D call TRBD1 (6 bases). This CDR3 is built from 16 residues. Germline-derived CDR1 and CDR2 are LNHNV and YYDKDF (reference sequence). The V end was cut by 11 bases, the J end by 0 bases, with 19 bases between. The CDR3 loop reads CASTTGPATTNEKLFF. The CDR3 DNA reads TGTGCCTCCACGACAGGACCTGCCACAACTAATGAAAAACTGTTTTTT. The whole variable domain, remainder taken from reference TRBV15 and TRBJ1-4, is DAMVIQNPRYQVTQFGKPVTLSCSQTLNHNVMYWYQQKSSQAPKLLFHYYDKDFNNEADTPDNFQSRRPNTSFCFLDIRSPGLGDTAMYLCASTTGPATTNEKLFFGSGTQLSVL.

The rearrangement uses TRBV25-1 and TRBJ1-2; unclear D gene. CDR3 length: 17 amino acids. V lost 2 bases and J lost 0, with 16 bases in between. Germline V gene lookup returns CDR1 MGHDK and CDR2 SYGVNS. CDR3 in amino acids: CASSEGGAAATNYGYTF. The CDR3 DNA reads TGTGCCAGCAGTGAAGGAGGAGCAGCTGCCACTAACTATGGCTACACCTTC.

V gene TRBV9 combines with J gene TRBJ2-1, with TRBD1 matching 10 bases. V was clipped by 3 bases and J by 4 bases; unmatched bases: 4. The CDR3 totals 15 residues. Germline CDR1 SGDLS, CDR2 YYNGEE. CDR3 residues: CASSAGTGEYNEQFF. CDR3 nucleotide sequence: TGTGCCAGCAGCGCCGGGACAGGGGAATACAATGAGCAGTTCTTC.

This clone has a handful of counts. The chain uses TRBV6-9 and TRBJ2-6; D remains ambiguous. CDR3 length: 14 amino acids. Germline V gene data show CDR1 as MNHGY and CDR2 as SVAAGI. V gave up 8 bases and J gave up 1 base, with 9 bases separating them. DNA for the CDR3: TGTGCCAGCCCTCGAGAGTCTGGGGCCAACGTCCTGACTTTC. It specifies CASPRESGANVLTF.

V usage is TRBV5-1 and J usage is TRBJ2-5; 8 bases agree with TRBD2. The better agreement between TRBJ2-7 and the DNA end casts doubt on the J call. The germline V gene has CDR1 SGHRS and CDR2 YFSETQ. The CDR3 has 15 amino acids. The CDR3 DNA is TGCGCCAGCAGCTTGATTAGCGGGGCCTCCTACGAGCAGTACTTC. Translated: CASSLISGASYEQYF.

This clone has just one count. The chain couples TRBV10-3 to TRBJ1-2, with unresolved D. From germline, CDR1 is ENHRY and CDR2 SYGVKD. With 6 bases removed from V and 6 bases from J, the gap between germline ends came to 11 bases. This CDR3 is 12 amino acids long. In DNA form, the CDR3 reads TGTGCCATCAGCCAAAGGGAGGATGGCTACACCTTC. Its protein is CAISQREDGYTF.

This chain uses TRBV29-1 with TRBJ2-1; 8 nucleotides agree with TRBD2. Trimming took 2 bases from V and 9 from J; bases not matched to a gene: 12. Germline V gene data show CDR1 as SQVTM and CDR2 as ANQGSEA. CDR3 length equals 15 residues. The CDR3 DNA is TGCAGCGTTGAACCGCTAGCGGGCCACTTAGGTGAGCAGTTCTTC. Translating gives CSVEPLAGHLGEQFF.

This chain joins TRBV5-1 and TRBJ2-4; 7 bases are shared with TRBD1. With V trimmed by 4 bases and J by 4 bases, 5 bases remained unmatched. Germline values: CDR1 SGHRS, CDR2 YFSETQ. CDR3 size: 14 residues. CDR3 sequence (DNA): TGCGCCAGCAGCGCCGGGACAGTTAAAAACATTCAGTACTTC. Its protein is CASSAGTVKNIQYF.

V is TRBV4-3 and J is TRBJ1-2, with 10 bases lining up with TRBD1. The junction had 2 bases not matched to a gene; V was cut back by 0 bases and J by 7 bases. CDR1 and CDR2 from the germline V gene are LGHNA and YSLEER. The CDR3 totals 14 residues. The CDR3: CASSQERTGGGYTF. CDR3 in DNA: TGCGCCAGCAGCCAAGAAAGGACAGGGGGTGGCTACACCTTC.

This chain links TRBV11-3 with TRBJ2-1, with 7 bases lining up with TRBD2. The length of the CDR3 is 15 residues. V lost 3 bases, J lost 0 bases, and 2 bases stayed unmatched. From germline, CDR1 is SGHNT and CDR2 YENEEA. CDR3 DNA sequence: TGTGCCAGCAGCTTTCGCGGGGGCTCCTACAATGAGCAGTTCTTC. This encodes CASSFRGGSYNEQFF.

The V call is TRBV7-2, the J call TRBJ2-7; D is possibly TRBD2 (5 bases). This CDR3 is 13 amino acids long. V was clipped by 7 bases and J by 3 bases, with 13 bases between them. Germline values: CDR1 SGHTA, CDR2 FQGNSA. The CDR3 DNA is TGTGCCAGCACATTCCCGGGAAGCTACGAGCAGTACTTC. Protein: CASTFPGSYEQYF.

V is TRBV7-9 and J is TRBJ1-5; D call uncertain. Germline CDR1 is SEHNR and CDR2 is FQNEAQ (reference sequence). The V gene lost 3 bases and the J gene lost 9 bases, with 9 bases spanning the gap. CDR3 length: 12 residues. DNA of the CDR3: TGTGCCAGCAGCTTGGATGGAGGGCCCCAGCATTTT. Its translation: CASSLDGGPQHF.

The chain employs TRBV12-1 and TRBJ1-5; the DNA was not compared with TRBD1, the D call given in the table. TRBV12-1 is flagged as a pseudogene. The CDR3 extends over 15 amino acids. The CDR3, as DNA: TGTGCCAGCAGCTTGGACAGGCCTAGCAATCAGCCCCAGCATTTT. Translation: CASSLDRPSNQPQHF.

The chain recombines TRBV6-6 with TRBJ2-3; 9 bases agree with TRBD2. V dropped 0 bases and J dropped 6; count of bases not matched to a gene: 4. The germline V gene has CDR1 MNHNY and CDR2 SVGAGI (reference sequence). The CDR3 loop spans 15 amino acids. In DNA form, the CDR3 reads TGTGCCAGCAGTTACTCCTGGCTAGCGGGGGATACGCAGTATTTT. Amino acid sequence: CASSYSWLAGDTQYF.

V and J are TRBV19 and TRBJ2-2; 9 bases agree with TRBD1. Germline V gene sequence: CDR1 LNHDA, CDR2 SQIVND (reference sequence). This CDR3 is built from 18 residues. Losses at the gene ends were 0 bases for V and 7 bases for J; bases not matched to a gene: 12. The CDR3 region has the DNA TGTGCCAGTAGTATAGATTCGACAGGGGGTTTCGTAATCGGGGAGCTGTTTTTT. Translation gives CASSIDSTGGFVIGELFF.